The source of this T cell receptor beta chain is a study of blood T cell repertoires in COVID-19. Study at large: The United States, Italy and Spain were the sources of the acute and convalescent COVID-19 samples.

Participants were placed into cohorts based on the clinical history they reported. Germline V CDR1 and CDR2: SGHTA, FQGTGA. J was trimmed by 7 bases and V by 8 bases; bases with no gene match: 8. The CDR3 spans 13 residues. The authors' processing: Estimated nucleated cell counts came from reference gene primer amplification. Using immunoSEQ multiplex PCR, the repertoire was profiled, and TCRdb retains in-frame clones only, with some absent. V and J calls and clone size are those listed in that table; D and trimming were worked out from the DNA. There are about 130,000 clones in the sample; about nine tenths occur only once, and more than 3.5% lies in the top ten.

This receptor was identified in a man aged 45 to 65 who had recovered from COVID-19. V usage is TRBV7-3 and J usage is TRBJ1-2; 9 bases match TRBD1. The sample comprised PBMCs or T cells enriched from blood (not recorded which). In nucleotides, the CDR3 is TGTGCCAGCGGCACTACAGGGGGCTTTGGCTACACCTTC. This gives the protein CASGTTGGFGYTF.